One sample yielded the 27 T cell receptor beta chains listed below, sequenced in a study of cytomegalovirus exposure and HLA in healthy donors. Researchers ran the PCR with 60 Vbeta and 13 Jbeta primers. Libraries were prepared by immunoSEQ multiplex PCR; TCRdb keeps only in-frame clonotypes and omits some of them. The sample has some 130,000 clones, 76% seen once. Sequences were obtained from PBMCs. The receptors stem from a female donor in good health and CMV-seropositive.

The CDR3 bases are TGTGCCAGCAGCCCCCGGACAGAAGGGTACAATGAGCAGTTCTTC. Protein: CASSPRTEGYNEQFF. The genes are TRBV5-6 and TRBJ2-1; TRBD1 is a possible D gene (6 bases). This CDR3 has 15 residues. The germline V gene encodes CDR1 SGHDT and CDR2 YYEEEE. V was cut by 4 bases and J by 4 bases, with 15 bases left in between.

Regarding this clone: The junction shows a germline mismatch at one end, possibly a read error. J is TRBJ2-4 and V is TRBV7-9, with 11 bases lining up with TRBD1. The CDR3 has 14 residues. Germline V gene lookup returns CDR1 SEHNR and CDR2 FQNEAQ (reference sequence). The CDR3 here is CSSSLGTGGDIQYF. CDR3 coding DNA: TGTTCCAGCAGCCTCGGGACAGGGGGGGACATTCAGTACTTC.

The chain couples TRBV18 to TRBJ1-2, with 7 bases matching TRBD1. The CDR3 extends over 15 amino acids. Unmatched junction bases numbered 6, after V lost 3 bases and J lost 2 bases. Germline V CDR1 and CDR2: KGHSH, LQKENI. The CDR3, as DNA: TGTGCCAGCTCACCTGGACAGGCCGCAAACTATGGCTACACCTTC. Translated: CASSPGQAANYGYTF.

This clone was seen just once. Other DNA variants within this sample encode the same CDR3. The CDR3 region has the DNA TGCAGCGTTGCCGAGGCTACTAATGAAAAACTGTTTTTT. Protein sequence: CSVAEATNEKLFF. V gene TRBV29-1 combines with J gene TRBJ1-4; D uncertain. This CDR3 is 13 amino acids long. The germline V gene has CDR1 SQVTM and CDR2 ANQGSEA. V was trimmed by 4 bases and J by 2 bases, leaving 8 bases between them.

Only a few counts were recorded for this clone. The rearrangement links TRBV28 to TRBJ1-4; 7 positions agree with TRBD1. This CDR3 comprises 14 residues. The ends lost 2 bases at V and 5 bases at J; junction bases unmatched: 2. The germline gives CDR1 MDHEN, CDR2 SYDVKM. Written as DNA, the CDR3 is TGTGCCAGCAGTTTAGGGACAGAAAATGAAAAACTGTTTTTT. It translates to CASSLGTENEKLFF.

The gene calls are TRBV7-7 and TRBJ2-7, with D unclear. The length of the CDR3 is 13 residues. Trimming removed 6 bases from V and 4 bases from J, with 13 bases in between. The germline CDR1 and CDR2 sequences are SSHAT and FNYEAQ (reference sequence). CDR3 in DNA: TGTGCCAGCAGTTCAAAAGAAACTTACGAGCAGTACTTC. It is translated as CASSSKETYEQYF.

Remarks on this clone: Other DNA sequences in this specimen translate into the identical CDR3. The gene calls are TRBV5-1 and TRBJ2-5, with 7 nucleotides matching TRBD1. Germline trimming cut 4 bases from V and 1 base from J; bases unmatched to any gene: 4. The germline V gene has CDR1 SGHRS and CDR2 YFSETQ. The CDR3 is made up of 14 amino acids. The CDR3 loop reads CASSPGTVQETQYF. In DNA form, the CDR3 reads TGCGCCAGCAGCCCTGGGACAGTCCAAGAGACCCAGTACTTC.

This chain joins TRBV5-4 and TRBJ2-3; the match to TRBD2 covers 8 bases. The V gene's germline CDR1 is SGHNT and CDR2 YYREEE (reference sequence). The CDR3 is made up of 15 amino acids. With V trimmed by 4 bases and J by 4 bases, 8 bases remained unmatched. CDR3 in DNA: TGTGCCAGCAGCAGGCCGGGACTAGTCGCAGATACGCAGTATTTT. It codes for CASSRPGLVADTQYF. The whole variable domain, remainder taken from reference TRBV5-4 and TRBJ2-3, is ETGVTQSPTHLIKTRGQQVTLRCSSQSGHNTVSWYQQALGQGPQFIFQYYREEENGRGNFPPRFSGLQFPNYSSELNVNALELDDSALYLCASSRPGLVADTQYFGPGTRLTVL.

Remarks on this clone: This CDR3 fails to terminate in the conserved phenylalanine or tryptophan, so it likely reflects a read error. The chain uses TRBV27 and TRBJ2-4; 9 bases align to TRBD1. Germline V lookup: CDR1 MNHEY, CDR2 SMNVEV (reference sequence). This CDR3 spans 21 amino acids. The V segment lost 5 bases and the J segment 1 base; nucleotides outside the gene matches: 21. Here the CDR3 DNA reads TGTGCCAGCAGTGAATCCCCAACGACAGGGGGTCATTTCTACGCCAAAAACATTCAGTACCTC. Residues: CASSESPTTGGHFYAKNIQYL.

The gene calls are TRBV6-6 and TRBJ2-3; 8 bases map to TRBD2. Germline CDR1 reads MNHNY; CDR2 reads SVGAGI (reference sequence). The trim removed 6 bases at V and 3 bases at J, leaving 11 bases unmatched. The CDR3 runs to 16 residues. This chain's CDR3 is CASRFRGGLKTDTQYF. CDR3 sequence (DNA): TGTGCCAGCAGATTCCGGGGGGGTCTAAAAACAGATACGCAGTATTTT.

The V gene is TRBV7-8, the J gene TRBJ2-7, with TRBD2 as a possible D gene (7 bases). V was cut by 0 bases and J by 3 bases, with 18 bases left in between. There are 17 residues in the CDR3. Looked up from germline, CDR1 is SGHVS and CDR2 is FQNEAQ. CDR3 amino acids: CASSLARLRGGHYEQYF. CDR3 sequence (DNA): TGTGCCAGCAGCTTAGCGAGACTTCGCGGGGGACACTACGAGCAGTACTTC.

In regard to this clone: This sample also contains other DNA sequences that code for the same CDR3. J is TRBJ1-1 and V is TRBV4-1; D not certain. Germline V gene sequence: CDR1 MGHRA, CDR2 YSYEKL. The CDR3 covers 14 residues. V gave up 4 bases and J gave up 2 bases, with 11 bases separating them. The CDR3 nucleotides read TGCGCCAGCAGCCCTCCAACAGCAAACACTGAAGCTTTCTTT. This codes for CASSPPTANTEAFF.

The CDR3 loop is CASSERTGFEAFF. CDR3 DNA: TGTGCCAGCAGCGAACGGACAGGGTTTGAAGCTTTCTTT. V gene TRBV7-9 combines with J gene TRBJ1-1, with 8 bases lining up with TRBD1. The J segment lost 7 bases and the V segment lost 5 bases, leaving 6 bases of the junction unmatched. This CDR3 contains 13 residues. Germline CDR1 reads SEHNR; CDR2 reads FQNEAQ (reference sequence).

The chain carries TRBV4-1 and TRBJ2-7, with 7 bases lining up with TRBD1. V dropped 1 base and J dropped 4; count of bases not matched to a gene: 10. CDR3 length: 16 residues. Germline CDR1 reads MGHRA; CDR2 reads YSYEKL. CDR3 sequence (DNA): TGCGCCAGCAGCCAAGGGACCGGGACAGAAACTTACGAGCAGTACTTC. This sequence encodes CASSQGTGTETYEQYF.

The chain is built from TRBV11-2 and TRBJ2-1; 12 nucleotides match TRBD2. The V and J ends lost 0 bases and 15 bases, in that order; junction bases with no gene match: 3. The germline V gene has CDR1 SGHAT and CDR2 FQNNGV. This CDR3 is built from 13 residues. Here the CDR3 DNA reads TGTGCCAGCAGCTTAGAGACTAGCGGGAGTTCGTTCTTC. Its translation: CASSLETSGSSFF.

The gene calls are TRBV7-9 and TRBJ2-1, with 11 nucleotides matching TRBD1. The CDR3 has 15 amino acids. Germline V lookup: CDR1 SEHNR, CDR2 FQNEAQ (reference sequence). Trimming removed 2 bases from V and 10 bases from J; junction bases left unmatched: 7. CDR3 bases: TGTGCCAGCAGCTTACTGAGGACAGGGGGCAGGGAGCAGTTCTTC. Encoded protein: CASSLLRTGGREQFF. Supplemented by reference TRBV7-9 and TRBJ2-1, the full variable domain reads DTGVSQNPRHKITKRGQNVTFRCDPISEHNRLYWYRQTLGQGPEFLTYFQNEAQLEKSRLLSDRFSAERPKGSFSTLEIQRTEQGDSAMYLCASSLLRTGGREQFFGPGTRLTVL.

The chain combines TRBV30 with TRBJ1-1; D gene ambiguous. V was shortened by 8 bases and J by 3 bases, with 10 bases between the two germline ends. Germline V gene lookup returns CDR1 GTSNPN and CDR2 SVGIG (reference sequence). The CDR3 has 11 amino acids. The CDR3 sequence is CARGRDTEAFF. CDR3 nucleotide sequence: TGTGCCCGGGGTAGGGACACTGAAGCTTTCTTT.

This chain links TRBV7-9 with TRBJ2-7; 9 bases line up with TRBD2. The CDR3 is 14 amino acids. Germline V gene sequence: CDR1 SEHNR, CDR2 FQNEAQ (reference sequence). V shed 3 bases and J 7 bases; nucleotides not matched to a gene: 7. Here the CDR3 reads CASSLIAGVGEQYF. The DNA of the CDR3 is TGTGCCAGCAGCTTGATAGCGGGAGTGGGGGAGCAGTACTTC.

The J gene is TRBJ1-1, the V gene TRBV6-5; the D is unclear. Germline V CDR1 and CDR2: MNHEY, SVGAGI. V was clipped by 0 bases and J by 3 bases, with 8 bases between them. The length of the CDR3 is 14 residues. CDR3 DNA: TGTGCCAGCAGTTACTCGAAAGCGGACACTGAAGCTTTCTTT. It codes for CASSYSKADTEAFF.

The chain has TRBV1 and TRBJ2-1; the tabulated D call, TRBD2, remains unverified against the DNA. TRBV1 is a pseudogene locus. This CDR3 spans 15 amino acids. As DNA, the CDR3 is TGCACCAGCAGCCAGTACCGGGTCACCTACAATGAGCAGTTCTTC. It encodes CTSSQYRVTYNEQFF.

The CDR3 sequence is CANKQGDNSPLHF. The CDR3 nucleotides read TGTGCCAACAAACAGGGTGATAATTCACCCCTCCACTTT. The chain employs TRBV2 and TRBJ1-6; maybe TRBD1 (6 bases). This CDR3 spans 13 amino acids. Germline CDR1 SNHLY, CDR2 FYNNEI. V lost 10 bases and J 5 bases, leaving 12 bases between the germline ends.

The chain carries TRBV5-1 and TRBJ2-7; D might be TRBD2 (6 bases). Deletions cut 4 bases from V and 5 bases from J, with 19 bases between. The germline V gene encodes CDR1 SGHRS and CDR2 YFSETQ. The CDR3 length is 15 residues. The CDR3 is CASSRGADRRNEQYF. CDR3 nucleotide sequence: TGCGCCAGCAGCCGCGGGGCGGATCGTAGGAACGAGCAGTACTTC.

The V and J genes are TRBV19 and TRBJ2-2, with 7 nucleotides matching TRBD1. The V and J ends lost 5 bases and 4 bases, in that order; junction bases with no gene match: 10. The CDR3 consists of 16 residues. Germline V lookup: CDR1 LNHDA, CDR2 SQIVND (reference sequence). CDR3 protein: CASSLQNRGGTGELFF. DNA of the CDR3: TGTGCCAGTAGTCTTCAAAACAGGGGTGGCACCGGGGAGCTGTTTTTT.

In DNA, the CDR3 is TGTGCCAGTAGTCCGGGGACATTTTCGGTAGGCAATCAGCCCCAGCATTTT. Translated: CASSPGTFSVGNQPQHF. The J gene is TRBJ1-5, the V gene TRBV19; a possible D gene is TRBD1 (6 bases). Trimming pared 5 bases from V and 2 bases from J, leaving 19 bases between. The CDR3 consists of 17 residues. CDR1 is LNHDA, CDR2 SQIVND, per germline (reference sequence).

This sequence joins TRBV11-1 and TRBJ1-1, with 7 bases lining up with TRBD1. J gave up 3 bases and V 1 base, and 5 bases lay outside the gene matches. Germline CDR1 is SGHAT and CDR2 is FQDESV (reference sequence). The length of the CDR3 is 15 residues. Here the CDR3 reads CASSLVRGTDTEAFF. CDR3 DNA sequence: TGTGCCAGCAGCTTAGTTCGAGGGACAGACACTGAAGCTTTCTTT.

In the case of this clone: The junction and the germline gene differ at one end; a read error may be behind it. The genes are TRBV15 and TRBJ2-7; a possible D gene is TRBD2 (5 bases). The CDR3 loop spans 12 amino acids. Germline V gene sequence: CDR1 LNHNV, CDR2 YYDKDF (reference sequence). CDR3 amino acids: CPNYLPAGEQYF. In nucleotides, the CDR3 is TGCCCCAATTATCTCCCCGCGGGCGAGCAGTACTTC. The full variable domain, its missing parts supplied by reference TRBV15 and TRBJ2-7, is DAMVIQNPRYQVTQFGKPVTLSCSQTLNHNVMYWYQQKSSQAPKLLFHYYDKDFNNEADTPDNFQSRRPNTSFCFLDIRSPGLGDTAMYLCPNYLPAGEQYFGPGTRLTVT.

A remark on this clone: The sample contains more than one DNA sequence encoding this CDR3. CDR3 amino acids: CASGPGTGSNTEAFF. The CDR3 DNA reads TGTGCCAGCGGCCCCGGGACAGGCTCGAACACTGAAGCTTTCTTT. V gene TRBV7-9 combines with J gene TRBJ1-1, with 8 nucleotides matching TRBD1. Trimming at V came to 8 bases and at J to 1 base, leaving 9 bases not matched to a gene. Germline V lookup: CDR1 SEHNR, CDR2 FQNEAQ (reference sequence). The length of the CDR3 is 15 residues.